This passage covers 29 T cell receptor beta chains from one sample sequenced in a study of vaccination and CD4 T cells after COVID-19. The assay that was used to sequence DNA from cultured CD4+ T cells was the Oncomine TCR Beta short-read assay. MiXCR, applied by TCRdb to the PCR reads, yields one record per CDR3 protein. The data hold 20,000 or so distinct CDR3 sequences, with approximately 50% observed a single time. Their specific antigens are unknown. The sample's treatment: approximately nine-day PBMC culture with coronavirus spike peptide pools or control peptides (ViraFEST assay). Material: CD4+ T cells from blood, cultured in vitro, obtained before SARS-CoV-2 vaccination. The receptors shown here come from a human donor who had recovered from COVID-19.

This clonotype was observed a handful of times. CDR3 nucleotides: TGTGCCAGCAGCTTAAGGGGTAGGGAGGTGGATACGCAGTATTTT. This gives the protein CASSLRGREVDTQYF. The chain links TRBV7-9 to TRBJ2-3; D might be TRBD2 (6 bases). The V gene's germline CDR1 is SEHNR and CDR2 FQNEAQ (reference sequence). The V end lost 2 bases, the J end lost 6 bases, and 15 bases lay between the germline ends. The length of the CDR3 is 15 residues.

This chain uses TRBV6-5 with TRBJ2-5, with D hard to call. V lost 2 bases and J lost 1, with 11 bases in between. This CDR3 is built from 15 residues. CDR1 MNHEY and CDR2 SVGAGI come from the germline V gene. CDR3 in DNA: TGTGCCAGCAGTTACGTTGCGGATATCCAAGAGACCCAGTACTTC. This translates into CASSYVADIQETQYF.

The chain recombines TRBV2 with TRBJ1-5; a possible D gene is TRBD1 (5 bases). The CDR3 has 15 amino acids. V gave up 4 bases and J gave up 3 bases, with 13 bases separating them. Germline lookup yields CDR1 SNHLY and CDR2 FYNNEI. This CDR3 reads CASSGPQGNNQPQHF. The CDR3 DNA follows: TGTGCCAGCAGTGGACCCCAGGGTAACAATCAGCCCCAGCATTTT.

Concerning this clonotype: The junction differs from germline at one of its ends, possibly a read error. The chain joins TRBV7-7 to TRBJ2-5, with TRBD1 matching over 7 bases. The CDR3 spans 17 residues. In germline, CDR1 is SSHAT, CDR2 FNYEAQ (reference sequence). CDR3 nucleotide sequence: TGTGCTAGCAGCCGAACCTTACGTAGACAGGGCTTGGAGACCCAGTACTTC. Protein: CASSRTLRRQGLETQYF.

This chain's CDR3 is CASRPRTSRQLYEQYF. CDR3 bases: TGTGCCAGCAGACCCCGGACTAGCCGTCAGCTCTACGAGCAGTACTTC. The chain has TRBV6-2 or TRBV6-3 and TRBJ2-7; TRBD2 agrees at 8 bases. The CDR3 is made up of 16 amino acids. Germline V gives CDR1 MNHEY, CDR2 SVGEGT. V shed 6 bases, J shed 3 bases, and the junction held 13 bases outside the gene matches.

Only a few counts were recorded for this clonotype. The CDR3 loop is CASSSPRQGYNEQFF. CDR3 bases: TGTGCCAGCAGTTCTCCCCGACAGGGCTACAATGAGCAGTTCTTC. The gene calls are TRBV6-5 and TRBJ2-1, with 7 nucleotides matching TRBD1. The CDR3 totals 15 residues. CDR1 and CDR2 from the germline V gene are MNHEY and SVGAGI. V dropped 4 bases and J dropped 3; count of bases not matched to a gene: 6.

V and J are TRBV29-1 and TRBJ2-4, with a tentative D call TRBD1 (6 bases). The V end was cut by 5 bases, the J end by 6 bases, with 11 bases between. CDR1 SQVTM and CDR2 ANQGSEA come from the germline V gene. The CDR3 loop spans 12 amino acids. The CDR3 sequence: CSVLQGLNIQYF. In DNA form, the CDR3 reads TGCAGCGTTTTACAGGGATTAAACATTCAGTACTTC.

The CDR3 nucleotides read TGTGCCTGCCGCAAAAAGGAGGGGTCAACTTACGAGCAGTACTTC. This codes for CACRKKEGSTYEQYF. V is TRBV30 and J is TRBJ2-7; tentatively, D is TRBD2 (6 bases). The V gene lost 6 bases and the J gene lost 4 bases, with 22 bases spanning the gap. CDR1 GTSNPN and CDR2 SVGIG come from the germline V gene (reference sequence). This CDR3 is built from 15 residues.

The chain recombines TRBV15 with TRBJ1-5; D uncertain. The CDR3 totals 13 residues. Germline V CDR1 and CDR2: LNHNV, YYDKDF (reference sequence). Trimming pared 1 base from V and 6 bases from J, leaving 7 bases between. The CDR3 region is CATSRAWGQPQHF. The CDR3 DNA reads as TGTGCCACCAGCAGAGCCTGGGGTCAGCCCCAGCATTTT. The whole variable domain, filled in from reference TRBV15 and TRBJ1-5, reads DAMVIQNPRYQVTQFGKPVTLSCSQTLNHNVMYWYQQKSSQAPKLLFHYYDKDFNNEADTPDNFQSRRPNTSFCFLDIRSPGLGDTAMYLCATSRAWGQPQHFGDGTRLSIL.

DNA of the CDR3: TGTGCCAGCAGTTACTCTTGGGATGGGGCACCCCTCCACTTT. Translated, it gives CASSYSWDGAPLHF. The chain carries TRBV6-5 and TRBJ1-6; D uncertain. V was clipped by 0 bases and J by 11 bases, with 11 bases between them. The CDR3 is made up of 14 amino acids. Germline V gene data show CDR1 as MNHEY and CDR2 as SVGAGI.

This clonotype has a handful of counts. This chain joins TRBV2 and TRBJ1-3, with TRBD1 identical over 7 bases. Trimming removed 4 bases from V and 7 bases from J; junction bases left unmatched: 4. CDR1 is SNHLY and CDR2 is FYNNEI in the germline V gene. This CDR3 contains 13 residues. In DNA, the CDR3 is TGTGCCAGCAGTGGAGCAGGGGGGAACACCATATATTTT. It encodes CASSGAGGNTIYF.

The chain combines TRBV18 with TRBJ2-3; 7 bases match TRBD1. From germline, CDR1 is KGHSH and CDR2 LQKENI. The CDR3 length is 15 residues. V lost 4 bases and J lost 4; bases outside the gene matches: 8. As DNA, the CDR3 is TGTGCCAGCTCACGTTTACAGGGGAAGGCAGATACGCAGTATTTT. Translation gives CASSRLQGKADTQYF. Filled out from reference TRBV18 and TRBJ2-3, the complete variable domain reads NAGVMQNPRHLVRRRGQEARLRCSPMKGHSHVYWYRQLPEEGLKFMVYLQKENIIDESGMPKERFSAEFPKEGPSILRIQQVVRGDSAAYFCASSRLQGKADTQYFGPGTRLTVL.

CDR3 DNA sequence: TGTGCCACCAGTGACGGGCAGCTCCGCACAGATACGCAGTATTTT. This codes for CATSDGQLRTDTQYF. The chain combines TRBV24-1 with TRBJ2-3; D is uncertain. Trimming removed 4 bases from V and 1 base from J, with 11 bases in between. CDR3 size: 15 residues. Germline V gene data show CDR1 as KGHDR and CDR2 as SFDVKD.

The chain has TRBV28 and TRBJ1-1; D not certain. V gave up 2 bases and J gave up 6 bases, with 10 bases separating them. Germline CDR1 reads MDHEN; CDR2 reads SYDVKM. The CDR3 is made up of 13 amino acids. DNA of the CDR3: TGTGCCAGCAGTTTAGGATCGATCGCTGAAGCTTTCTTT. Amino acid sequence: CASSLGSIAEAFF.

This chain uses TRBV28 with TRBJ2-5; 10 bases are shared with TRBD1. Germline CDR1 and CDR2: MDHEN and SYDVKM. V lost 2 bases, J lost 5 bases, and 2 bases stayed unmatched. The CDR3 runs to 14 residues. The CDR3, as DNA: TGTGCCAGCAGTTTAAGGACAGGGGGGGAGACCCAGTACTTC. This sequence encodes CASSLRTGGETQYF. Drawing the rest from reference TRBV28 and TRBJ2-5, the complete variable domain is DVKVTQSSRYLVKRTGEKVFLECVQDMDHENMFWYRQDPGLGLRLIYFSYDVKMKEKGDIPEGYSVSREKKERFSLILESASTNQTSMYLCASSLRTGGETQYFGPGTRLLVL.

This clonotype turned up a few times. The CDR3 DNA follows: TGCAGCTCTCTCAGGGTTAAGCAAGAGACCCAGTACTTC. Its protein product is CSSLRVKQETQYF. This chain joins TRBV29-1 and TRBJ2-5; the D gene is possibly TRBD1 (5 bases). Trimming left V 8 bases short and J 2 bases short, with 15 bases between. The germline V gene encodes CDR1 SQVTM and CDR2 ANQGSEA. The CDR3 is 13 residues long.

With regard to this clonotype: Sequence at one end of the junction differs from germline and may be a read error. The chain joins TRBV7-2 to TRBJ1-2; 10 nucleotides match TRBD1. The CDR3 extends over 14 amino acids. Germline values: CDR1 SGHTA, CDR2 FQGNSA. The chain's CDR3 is CASSFGQGDYGYTF. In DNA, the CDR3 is TGTGCCAGCAGCTTTGGACAGGGGGACTACGGCTACACCTTC.

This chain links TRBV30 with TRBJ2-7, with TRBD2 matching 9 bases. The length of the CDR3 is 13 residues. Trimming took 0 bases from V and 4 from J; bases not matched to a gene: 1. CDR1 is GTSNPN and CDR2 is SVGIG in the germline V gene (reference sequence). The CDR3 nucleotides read TGTGCCTGGAGTGTAGCGGGAGGTTACGAGCAGTACTTC. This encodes CAWSVAGGYEQYF. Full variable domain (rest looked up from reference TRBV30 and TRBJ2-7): SQTIHQWPATLVQPVGSPLSLECTVEGTSNPNLYWYRQAAGRGLQLLFYSVGIGQISSEVPQNLSASRPQDRQFILSSKKLLLSDSGFYLCAWSVAGGYEQYFGPGTRLTVT.

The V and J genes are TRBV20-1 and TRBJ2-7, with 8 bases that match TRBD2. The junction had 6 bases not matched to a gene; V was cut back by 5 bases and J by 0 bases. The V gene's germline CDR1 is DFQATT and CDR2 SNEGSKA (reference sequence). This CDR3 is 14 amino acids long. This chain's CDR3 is CSAWTGTSSYEQYF. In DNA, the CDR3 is TGCAGTGCTTGGACCGGGACTAGCTCCTACGAGCAGTACTTC.

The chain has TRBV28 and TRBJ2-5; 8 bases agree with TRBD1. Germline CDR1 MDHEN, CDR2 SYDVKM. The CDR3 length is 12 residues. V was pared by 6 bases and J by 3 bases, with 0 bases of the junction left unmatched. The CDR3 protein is CASRDREETQYF. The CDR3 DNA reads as TGTGCCAGCAGGGACAGGGAAGAGACCCAGTACTTC.

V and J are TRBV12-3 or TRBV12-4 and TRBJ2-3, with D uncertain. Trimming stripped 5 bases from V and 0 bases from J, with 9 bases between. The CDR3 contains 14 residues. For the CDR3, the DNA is TGTGCCAGCAGTAAGATGGGTAGCACAGATACGCAGTATTTT. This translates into CASSKMGSTDTQYF.

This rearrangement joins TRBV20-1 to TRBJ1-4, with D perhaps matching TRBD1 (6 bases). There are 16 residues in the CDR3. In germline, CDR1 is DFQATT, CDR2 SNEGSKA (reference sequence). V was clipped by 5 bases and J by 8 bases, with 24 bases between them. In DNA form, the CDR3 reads TGCAGTGCTTACTCCTTTGAACAGGGCCCGCGAGAAAAACTGTTTTTT. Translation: CSAYSFEQGPREKLFF.

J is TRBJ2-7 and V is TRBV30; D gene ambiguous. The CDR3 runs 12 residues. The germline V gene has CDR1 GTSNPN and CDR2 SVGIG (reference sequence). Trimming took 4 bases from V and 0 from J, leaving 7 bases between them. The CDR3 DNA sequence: TGTGCCTGGACCAGTAACTCCTACGAGCAGTACTTC. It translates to CAWTSNSYEQYF.

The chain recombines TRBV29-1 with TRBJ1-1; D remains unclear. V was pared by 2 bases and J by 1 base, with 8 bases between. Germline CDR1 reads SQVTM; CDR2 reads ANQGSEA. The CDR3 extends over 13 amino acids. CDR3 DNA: TGCAGCGTTGAAACTCAGCAGAACACTGAAGCTTTCTTT. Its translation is CSVETQQNTEAFF.

CDR3 bases: TGTGCCACCAGCAGAGAGGACACCGCGAGGGCCCAGTACTTC. It is translated as CATSREDTARAQYF. The chain uses TRBV15 and TRBJ2-5; D tentatively fits TRBD1 or TRBD2 (5 bases each). The CDR3 is 14 amino acids. With 0 bases removed from V and 9 bases from J, the gap between germline ends came to 14 bases. The V gene's germline CDR1 is LNHNV and CDR2 YYDKDF (reference sequence). Drawing the rest from reference TRBV15 and TRBJ2-5, the complete variable domain is DAMVIQNPRYQVTQFGKPVTLSCSQTLNHNVMYWYQQKSSQAPKLLFHYYDKDFNNEADTPDNFQSRRPNTSFCFLDIRSPGLGDTAMYLCATSREDTARAQYFGPGTRLLVL.

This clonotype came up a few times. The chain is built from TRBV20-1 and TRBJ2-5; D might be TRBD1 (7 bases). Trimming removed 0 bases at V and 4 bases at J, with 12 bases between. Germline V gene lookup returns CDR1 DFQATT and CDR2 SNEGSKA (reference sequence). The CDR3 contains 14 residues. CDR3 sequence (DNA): TGCAGTGCTAGAGACCAGCAGGGGGGAGAGACCCAGTACTTC. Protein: CSARDQQGGETQYF.

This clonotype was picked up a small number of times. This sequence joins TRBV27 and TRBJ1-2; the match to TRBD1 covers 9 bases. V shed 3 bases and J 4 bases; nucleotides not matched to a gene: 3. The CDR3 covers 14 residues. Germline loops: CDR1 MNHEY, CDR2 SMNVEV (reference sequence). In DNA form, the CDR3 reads TGTGCCAGCAGTTTCGTGGACAGGGGCTATGGCTACACCTTC. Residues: CASSFVDRGYGYTF.

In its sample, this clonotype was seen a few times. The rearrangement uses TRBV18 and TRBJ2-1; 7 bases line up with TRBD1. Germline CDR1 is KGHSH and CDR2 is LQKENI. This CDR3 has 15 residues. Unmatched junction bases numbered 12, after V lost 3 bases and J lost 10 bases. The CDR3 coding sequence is TGTGCCAGCTCACCGGGACAGACCGTACAATCGGAGCAGTTCTTC. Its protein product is CASSPGQTVQSEQFF. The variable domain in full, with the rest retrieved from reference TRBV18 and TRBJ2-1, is NAGVMQNPRHLVRRRGQEARLRCSPMKGHSHVYWYRQLPEEGLKFMVYLQKENIIDESGMPKERFSAEFPKEGPSILRIQQVVRGDSAAYFCASSPGQTVQSEQFFGPGTRLTVL.

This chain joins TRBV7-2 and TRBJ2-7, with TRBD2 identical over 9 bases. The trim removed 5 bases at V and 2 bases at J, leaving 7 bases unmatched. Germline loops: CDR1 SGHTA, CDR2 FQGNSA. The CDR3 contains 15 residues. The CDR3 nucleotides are TGTGCCAGCAGCGCCGTAGCGGGAGCAACCTACGAGCAGTACTTC. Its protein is CASSAVAGATYEQYF.